Below, 21 T cell receptor beta chains from the same sample are listed, as sequenced in a study of graft-versus-host responses after intestinal transplantation. Antigens of these TCRs are unknown. Generated by immunoSEQ multiplex PCR, the TCRdb table keeps only in-frame clones and is missing some. The sample yields about 90,000 clones, over 85% seen once. The sample was unstimulated CD4+ T cells sorted from spleen or lymph node cells, taken before intestinal transplant. All receptors come from a human donor who received an intestinal transplant.

With regard to this clone: A junction boundary mismatches the germline segment, possibly from a read error. The chain employs TRBV6-5 and TRBJ1-2; maybe TRBD1 (6 bases). CDR1 and CDR2 from the germline V gene are MNHEY and SVGAGI. The CDR3 has 14 amino acids. In nucleotides, the CDR3 is TGTGCCAGCAGTTACTCCACAGGGCACTATAGCTACACCTTC. Protein product: CASSYSTGHYSYTF.

The chain joins TRBV11-3 to TRBJ1-1, with D possibly being TRBD1 (6 bases). CDR1 and CDR2 from the germline V gene are SGHNT and YENEEA. V lost 0 bases and J 4 bases, leaving 6 bases between the germline ends. CDR3 length: 13 amino acids. CDR3 sequence reads: CASSLEGGTEAFF. The CDR3 nucleotides read TGTGCCAGCAGCTTAGAAGGGGGCACTGAAGCTTTCTTT.

CDR3 residues: CASSTGGGNGELFF. CDR3 coding DNA: TGTGCCAGCAGCACAGGGGGCGGGAACGGGGAGCTGTTTTTT. The chain carries TRBV6-5 and TRBJ2-2, with TRBD1 identical over 9 bases. V lost 6 bases, J lost 7 bases, and 6 bases stayed unmatched. This CDR3 has 14 amino acids. CDR1 and CDR2 (germline): MNHEY, SVGAGI.

The V gene is TRBV18, the J gene TRBJ1-1; D not certain. V was clipped by 4 bases and J by 4 bases, with 4 bases between them. The CDR3 is 11 residues long. Germline lookup yields CDR1 KGHSH and CDR2 LQKENI. The CDR3 bases are TGTGCCAGCTCACAGGGCACTGAAGCTTTCTTT. It yields the protein CASSQGTEAFF.

The chain carries TRBV5-1 and TRBJ2-2; TRBD1 matches at 8 bases. With V trimmed by 0 bases and J by 6 bases, 7 bases remained unmatched. Germline V gene lookup returns CDR1 SGHRS and CDR2 YFSETQ. This CDR3 contains 16 residues. The CDR3 region is CASSLAGQGVAGELFF. CDR3 sequence (DNA): TGCGCCAGCAGCTTGGCAGGACAGGGAGTCGCCGGGGAGCTGTTTTTT. Combining the CDR3 with reference TRBV5-1 and TRBJ2-2 gives the whole variable domain KAGVTQTPRYLIKTRGQQVTLSCSPISGHRSVSWYQQTPGQGLQFLFEYFSETQRNKGNFPGRFSGRQFSNSRSEMNVSTLELGDSALYLCASSLAGQGVAGELFFGEGSRLTVL.

V is TRBV28 and J is TRBJ2-5; 8 bases are shared with TRBD1. Looked up from germline, CDR1 is MDHEN and CDR2 is SYDVKM. This CDR3 is 14 amino acids long. V was pared by 6 bases and J by 5 bases, with 8 bases of the junction left unmatched. CDR3 amino acids: CASSRRTGTETQYF. CDR3 coding DNA: TGTGCCAGCAGCCGTCGGACAGGGACGGAGACCCAGTACTTC.

The genes are TRBV28 and TRBJ1-1, with TRBD1 matching over 8 bases. V gave up 5 bases and J gave up 4 bases; unmatched junction bases: 6. Germline values: CDR1 MDHEN, CDR2 SYDVKM. This CDR3 is 14 amino acids long. DNA for the CDR3: TGTGCCAGCAGTCAACAGGGGACAGGCACTGAAGCTTTCTTT. It translates to CASSQQGTGTEAFF.

The gene calls are TRBV10-3 and TRBJ1-1, with D tentatively TRBD1 (5 bases). The germline V and J ends were trimmed by 4 bases and 6 bases, with 9 bases remaining between them. This CDR3 is built from 12 residues. CDR1 and CDR2 from the germline V gene are ENHRY and SYGVKD. For the CDR3, the DNA is TGTGCCATCAGTGTTCAGGGATCTGAAGCTTTCTTT. Protein: CAISVQGSEAFF.

J is TRBJ2-7 and V is TRBV7-8; TRBD2 aligns across 7 bases. Per the germline V gene, CDR1 is SGHVS and CDR2 is FQNEAQ. The ends lost 1 base at V and 0 bases at J; junction bases unmatched: 12. The CDR3 is 18 amino acids. The CDR3 bases are TGTGCCAGCAGCTTAGTTTCGTTCAAGCGGGGCGCCTCCTACGAGCAGTACTTC. Translated, it gives CASSLVSFKRGASYEQYF.

The chain employs TRBV28 and TRBJ2-1; D not resolved. The CDR3 has 15 amino acids. Per germline, CDR1 MDHEN and CDR2 SYDVKM. V was clipped by 6 bases and J by 0 bases, with 12 bases between them. The CDR3 sequence: CASRVQHRSYNEQFF. DNA of the CDR3: TGTGCCAGCAGGGTACAGCACCGCTCCTACAATGAGCAGTTCTTC.

This chain connects TRBV6-5 to TRBJ2-7; D uncertain. CDR1 and CDR2 from the germline V gene are MNHEY and SVGAGI. The CDR3 contains 10 residues. The V gene lost 6 bases and the J gene lost 4 bases, with 4 bases spanning the gap. The CDR3 region is CASRQYEQYF. DNA for the CDR3: TGTGCCAGCAGGCAATACGAGCAGTACTTC.

The J gene is TRBJ1-5, the V gene TRBV6-5; D gene uncertain. This CDR3 has 16 amino acids. In germline, CDR1 is MNHEY, CDR2 SVGAGI. Trimming shortened V by 0 bases and J by 0 bases, and 9 bases separated the two germline ends. CDR3 amino acids: CASSYSSQHSNQPQHF. CDR3 bases: TGTGCCAGCAGTTACTCGTCCCAGCATAGCAATCAGCCCCAGCATTTT.

This clone was detected only once. The V and J genes are TRBV4-1 and TRBJ2-5, with D maybe TRBD1 (6 bases). This CDR3 spans 16 amino acids. Trimming shortened V by 0 bases and J by 2 bases, and 13 bases separated the two germline ends. CDR1 is MGHRA and CDR2 is YSYEKL in the germline V gene. The CDR3 protein is CASSQDRTVRQETQYF. The CDR3, as DNA: TGCGCCAGCAGCCAAGACCGGACAGTAAGACAAGAGACCCAGTACTTC.

This chain connects TRBV2 to TRBJ2-1, with TRBD2 matching 7 bases. The CDR3 is 13 amino acids. Germline values: CDR1 SNHLY, CDR2 FYNNEI. After removal of 6 bases from V and 1 base from J, the junction contained 0 bases not matched to a gene. The CDR3 DNA sequence: TGTGCCAGCAGGCGGGAGTCCTACAATGAGCAGTTCTTC. Amino acids: CASRRESYNEQFF.

The chain joins TRBV6-6 to TRBJ1-1, with unresolved D. In germline, CDR1 is MNHNY, CDR2 SVGAGI (reference sequence). Deletions cut 6 bases from V and 0 bases from J, with 14 bases between. This CDR3 comprises 15 residues. For the CDR3, the DNA is TGTGCCAGCAGCAAACCGACACTGCTGAACACTGAAGCTTTCTTT. It yields the protein CASSKPTLLNTEAFF.

The chain recombines TRBV5-1 with TRBJ2-5, with D possibly TRBD2 on 6 matching bases. Germline V gene lookup returns CDR1 SGHRS and CDR2 YFSETQ. V was clipped by 4 bases and J by 5 bases, with 15 bases between them. The CDR3 is made up of 14 amino acids. The CDR3 DNA reads TGCGCCAGCAGCCGTGGAGGGGCGGGGGAGACCCAGTACTTC. Translation gives CASSRGGAGETQYF.

The rearrangement links TRBV11-2 to TRBJ2-3; 11 nucleotides agree with TRBD2. Germline CDR1 reads SGHAT; CDR2 reads FQNNGV. J gave up 5 bases and V 3 bases, and 7 bases lay outside the gene matches. This CDR3 region has 16 residues. The DNA for the CDR3 is TGTGCCAGCAGCTTCATGGTAGCGGGAGGGCGAGATACGCAGTATTTT. Amino acids: CASSFMVAGGRDTQYF.

The rearrangement links TRBV21-1 to TRBJ1-1. TRBV21-1 constitutes a pseudogene. The CDR3 runs 18 residues. CDR3 sequence (DNA): TGTGCCAGCAGCAAAAGGGGGGAGGCGACAGTACAAAACACTGAAGCTTTCTTT. Translation: CASSKRGEATVQNTEAFF.

The V and J genes are TRBV9 and TRBJ2-5; maybe TRBD2 (6 bases). The CDR3 has 13 residues. Germline assignment: CDR1 SGDLS and CDR2 YYNGEE. Trimming removed 2 bases at V and 5 bases at J, with 10 bases between. The CDR3 is CASSVSGRETQYF. CDR3 coding DNA: TGTGCCAGCAGCGTCTCAGGGAGGGAGACCCAGTACTTC.

Written as DNA, the CDR3 is TGTGCCAGCTCACCACTAGCGGGAGATGAGCAGTTCTTC. The encoded protein is CASSPLAGDEQFF. This chain uses TRBV18 with TRBJ2-1; 9 nucleotides agree with TRBD2. V lost 1 base, J lost 8 bases, and 0 bases stayed unmatched. There are 13 residues in the CDR3. CDR1 and CDR2 from the germline V gene are KGHSH and LQKENI.

A few counts support this clone. The chain couples TRBV2 to TRBJ1-2, with a possible D match to TRBD1 (6 bases). The CDR3 sequence is 15 residues long. Germline V gives CDR1 SNHLY, CDR2 FYNNEI. Trimming cost V 0 bases and J 2 bases, with 10 bases left between them. The CDR3 sequence: CASSEAEGGNYGYTF. In DNA form, the CDR3 reads TGTGCCAGCAGTGAAGCAGAGGGGGGCAACTATGGCTACACCTTC.